These 10 T cell receptor beta chains came from one sample sequenced in a study of human T cells and chemical hapten exposure. TCRdb analysed the RACE reads with MiXCR anew, one entry per CDR3 protein. The sample carries approximately 69,000 distinct CDR3 sequences, over 9% recorded once. As for time point: patch test 2, 6 weeks after DPC sensitization. Documented treatment: therapeutic diphenylcyclopropenone sensitization with weekly scalp DPC. The material sequenced was whole blood, taken in connection with sensitization to the hapten diphenylcyclopropenone (DPC). All receptors derive from a woman in her 50s with alopecia areata. Some clones in this sample may be carry-over from other donors' samples.

This clonotype was observed many times. The genes are TRBV19 and TRBJ2-5; perhaps TRBD2 as D (6 bases). V was pared by 2 bases and J by 4 bases, with 14 bases between. The CDR3 contains 15 residues. Looked up from germline, CDR1 is LNHDA and CDR2 is SQIVND (reference sequence). The CDR3 bases are TGTGCCAGTAGTATAAGGGACTCCCGCAGAGAGACCCAGTACTTC. Translated: CASSIRDSRRETQYF.

Notes on this clonotype: A much larger clone differs from this one at a single base, so this may be a read error. J is TRBJ2-1 and V is TRBV18; maybe TRBD1 (6 bases). This CDR3 has 14 residues. CDR1 is KGHSH, CDR2 LQKENI, per germline. The V end lost 5 bases, the J end lost 7 bases, and 15 bases lay between the germline ends. CDR3 coding DNA: TGTGCCAGCTCATTCAGGACAGTGGAAAATGAGCAGTTCTTC. It translates to CASSFRTVENEQFF. The complete variable domain, with remaining parts taken from reference TRBV18 and TRBJ2-1, reads NAGVMQNPRHLVRRRGQEARLRCSPMKGHSHVYWYRQLPEEGLKFMVYLQKENIIDESGMPKERFSAEFPKEGPSILRIQQVVRGDSAAYFCASSFRTVENEQFFGPGTRLTVL.

This clonotype was recorded many times. J is TRBJ1-3 and V is TRBV6-2 or TRBV6-3; no clear D gene. This CDR3 is 14 amino acids long. Between the trimmed V and J ends, which lost 4 bases and 4 bases, there was a span of 11 bases. Germline CDR1 reads MNHEY; CDR2 reads SVGEGT. The CDR3 DNA sequence: TGTGCCAGCAGTTGGCGGGGATACGGAAACACCATATATTTT. Its translation is CASSWRGYGNTIYF.

Many counts were recorded for this clonotype. This chain links TRBV29-1 with TRBJ2-7, with 8 bases fitting TRBD1. The germline CDR1 and CDR2 sequences are SQVTM and ANQGSEA. The CDR3 is 12 amino acids. V lost 7 bases to trimming and J lost 3 bases; unmatched junction nucleotides: 5. In DNA form, the CDR3 reads TGCAGCGCCGGGACAGGATTCTACGAGCAGTACTTC. It encodes CSAGTGFYEQYF.

This clonotype has a count of ten or more. The chain is built from TRBV18 and TRBJ2-5, with a tentative D call TRBD2 (6 bases). From germline, CDR1 is KGHSH and CDR2 LQKENI. The CDR3 spans 16 residues. Trimming took off 3 bases at V and 0 bases at J, with 14 bases between the two ends. CDR3 in DNA: TGTGCCAGCTCACCCCCGGGACTTACGCACCAAGAGACCCAGTACTTC. Protein sequence: CASSPPGLTHQETQYF.

This clonotype has a handful of counts. This chain connects TRBV5-1 to TRBJ1-6; TRBD1 might be the D (5 bases). Germline assignment: CDR1 SGHRS and CDR2 YFSETQ. The V gene lost 0 bases and the J gene lost 5 bases, with 12 bases spanning the gap. This CDR3 is 16 amino acids long. CDR3 loop: CASSLDQPGDNSPLHF. The CDR3 DNA reads TGCGCCAGCAGCTTGGATCAGCCGGGGGATAATTCACCCCTCCACTTT.

This clonotype was observed a few times. Germline is not matched at one junction end, which may reflect a read error. This chain uses TRBV18 with TRBJ1-2; D is undetermined. There are 12 residues in the CDR3. Germline-derived CDR1 and CDR2 are KGHSH and LQKENI. CDR3 nucleotides: TGTGCCAGCTCACCATTAAGTGACGGAACCCACTTC. It encodes CASSPLSDGTHF.

This clonotype was seen a few times. The chain employs TRBV29-1 and TRBJ1-1, with D possibly being TRBD1 (6 bases). The CDR3 consists of 14 residues. V lost 6 bases, J lost 0 bases, and 14 bases lay in between. Germline values: CDR1 SQVTM, CDR2 ANQGSEA. Here the CDR3 reads CSVQGLGMNTEAFF. In DNA form, the CDR3 reads TGCAGCGTGCAGGGGTTGGGAATGAACACTGAAGCTTTCTTT. Full variable domain (remainder filled in from reference TRBV29-1 and TRBJ1-1): SAVISQKPSRDICQRGTSLTIQCQVDSQVTMMFWYRQQPGQSLTLIATANQGSEATYESGFVIDKFPISRPNLTFSTLTVSNMSPEDSSIYLCSVQGLGMNTEAFFGQGTRLTVV.

This clonotype has more than one count but fewer than ten. The V gene is TRBV9, the J gene TRBJ2-5; maybe TRBD2 (7 bases). The CDR3 length is 12 residues. The V end lost 7 bases, the J end lost 6 bases, and 13 bases lay between the germline ends. Germline V gene data show CDR1 as SGDLS and CDR2 as YYNGEE. The CDR3, as DNA: TGTGCCAGCGAGGGGGGGGCGAAGACCCAGTACTTC. This encodes CASEGGAKTQYF.

The V and J genes are TRBV7-3 and TRBJ1-3, with D unclear. Germline assignment: CDR1 SGHTA and CDR2 FQGTGA. CDR3 length: 13 residues. The V end was cut by 2 bases, the J end by 4 bases, with 6 bases between. CDR3 protein: CASSLDVGNTIYF. The CDR3 nucleotides are TGTGCCAGCAGCTTAGATGTGGGAAACACCATATATTTT.